The rows below give T cell receptor beta chains drawn from one sample of a study of cytomegalovirus exposure and HLA in healthy donors. Produced via immunoSEQ multiplex PCR; TCRdb's table is partial and in-frame only. The sample lists about 130,000 clones, about three quarters occurring once. Input material: PBMCs. These receptors all come from a woman aged 35 to 49 in good health and CMV-seronegative. Both conserved end residues are part of each CDR3. The order of the fields is CDR3 protein, CDR3 DNA, D gene, clone size, J gene, V gene. A D gene is named only where the DNA matches it firmly. A clone size is listed for some rows: how often the clone was seen (once, few, many), or a class if it is expanded.

CASSLRGGEAGANVLTF,TGTGCCAGCAGCTTAAGGGGTGGGGAGGCAGGGGCCAACGTCCTGACTTTC,-,-,TRBJ2-6,TRBV5-4
CASSPAGWETQYF,TGTGCCAGCAGCCCCGCCGGTTGGGAGACCCAGTACTTC,-,-,TRBJ2-5,TRBV7-9
CASSLPGLTVNTEAFF,TGTGCCAGCAGCCTCCCTGGTTTGACTGTGAACACTGAAGCTTTCTTT,-,-,TRBJ1-1,TRBV7-8
CASSLPSANYGYTF,TGTGCCAGCAGTTTACCTTCAGCTAACTATGGCTACACCTTC,-,-,TRBJ1-2,TRBV28
CASSLVPHYEQYF,TGTGCCAGCAGCTTAGTGCCACACTACGAGCAGTACTTC,-,-,TRBJ2-7,TRBV11-2
CASIRDSGNTIYF,TGTGCCAGCATCAGGGACTCTGGAAACACCATATATTTT,-,-,TRBJ1-3,TRBV28
CASFGGEAFF,TGTGCCAGCTTCGGGGGTGAAGCTTTCTTT,-,-,TRBJ1-1,TRBV2
CASSGQGVNTEAFF,TGTGCCAGCAGTGGACAGGGCGTGAACACTGAAGCTTTCTTT,TRBD1,-,TRBJ1-1,TRBV28
CASSEGILAGGPREQFF,TGTGCCAGCAGTGAAGGAATACTAGCGGGAGGGCCACGGGAGCAGTTCTTC,TRBD2,-,TRBJ2-1,TRBV6-1
CASSLGREIQETQYF,TGTGCCAGCAGCTTAGGAAGAGAGATCCAAGAGACCCAGTACTTC,-,-,TRBJ2-5,TRBV7-9
CASSLDRGQGFYGYTF,TGCGCCAGCAGCTTGGACAGGGGGCAAGGCTTCTACGGCTACACCTTC,TRBD1,few,TRBJ1-2,TRBV5-1
CASSLGGTGGAKTQYF,TGTGCCAGCAGCTTGGGGGGGACAGGGGGCGCGAAGACCCAGTACTTC,TRBD1,-,TRBJ2-5,TRBV5-4
CSAPRLLEQFF,TGCAGTGCTCCCCGACTGTTGGAGCAGTTCTTC,-,-,TRBJ2-1,TRBV20-1
CASSPGQGRPEAFF,TGTGCCAGCTCACCTGGACAGGGTAGACCTGAAGCTTTCTTT,TRBD1,-,TRBJ1-1,TRBV18
CASSLVQVHTGELFF,TGTGCCAGCAGTCTCGTCCAGGTCCACACCGGGGAGCTGTTTTTT,-,-,TRBJ2-2,TRBV27
CSVEAGAWSYNEQFF,TGCAGCGTTGAGGCGGGGGCCTGGTCCTACAATGAGCAGTTCTTC,-,-,TRBJ2-1,TRBV29-1
CASSHPRDRGREDEQFF,TGTGCCAGCAGCCATCCACGGGACAGGGGGCGCGAAGATGAGCAGTTCTTC,TRBD1,-,TRBJ2-1,TRBV4-2
CASKTSGVVRNEQFF,TGTGCCAGCAAAACTAGCGGGGTAGTACGCAATGAGCAGTTCTTC,TRBD2,once,TRBJ2-1,TRBV25-1
CASSLEGGGYEQYF,TGTGCCAGCAGCTTAGAGGGCGGGGGCTACGAGCAGTACTTC,TRBD2,-,TRBJ2-7,TRBV7-9
CASSQLAGINEQFF,TGTGCCAGCAGCCAACTAGCGGGAATCAATGAGCAGTTCTTC,TRBD2,-,TRBJ2-1,TRBV4-2
CAGRLGGVVTDTQYF,TGTGCCGGACGACTAGGGGGGGTAGTGACAGATACGCAGTATTTT,-,-,TRBJ2-3,TRBV7-9
CASSQRERNEQYF,TGTGCCAGCAGCCAGCGGGAGAGAAACGAGCAGTACTTC,TRBD2,-,TRBJ2-7,TRBV7-9
CASSQDGPASGANVLTF,TGCGCCAGCAGCCAAGATGGGCCGGCCAGTGGGGCCAACGTCCTGACTTTC,-,-,TRBJ2-6,TRBV4-1
CASLGGITEAFF,TGTGCCAGCTTAGGGGGCATCACTGAAGCTTTCTTT,TRBD1,-,TRBJ1-1,TRBV7-9
CASSPLAEYEQYF,TGTGCCAGCTCGCCTCTAGCGGAGTACGAGCAGTACTTC,TRBD2,-,TRBJ2-7,TRBV14
CASSWTGNSPLHF,TGTGCCAGCAGCTGGACAGGGAACTCACCCCTCCACTTT,TRBD1,few,TRBJ1-6,TRBV5-6
CASSSGQGESGANVLTF,TGTGCCAGCAGCAGCGGACAGGGAGAGTCTGGGGCCAACGTCCTGACTTTC,TRBD1,-,TRBJ2-6,TRBV14
CASSSGRGDTQYF,TGTGCCAGTAGTTCCGGGAGGGGGGATACGCAGTATTTT,TRBD2,-,TRBJ2-3,TRBV19
CASSLISTSGDNEQFF,TGTGCCAGCAGCTTAATATCCACTAGCGGTGACAATGAGCAGTTCTTC,TRBD2,few,TRBJ2-1,TRBV7-3
CASSSTAYEQYF,TGTGCCAGCAGCTCCACAGCTTACGAGCAGTACTTC,-,-,TRBJ2-7,TRBV28
CASSPGGPRSDTQYF,TGTGCCAGCAGCCCCGGCGGGCCAAGGTCAGATACGCAGTATTTT,-,-,TRBJ2-3,TRBV27
CASSPEGDGYEQYF,TGTGCCAGCAGCCCAGAGGGGGACGGCTACGAGCAGTACTTC,-,few,TRBJ2-7,TRBV9
CTPWSGKGFF,TGCACCCCCTGGAGTGGCAAAGGATTCTTC,-,-,TRBJ2-1,TRBV20-1
CASSESSSNEQFF,TGTGCCAGCAGTGAATCTTCCAGCAATGAGCAGTTCTTC,-,-,TRBJ2-1,TRBV6-1
CANSREGRVLEGYTF,TGCGCCAACAGCCGGGAGGGGCGGGTGCTTGAGGGCTACACCTTC,-,-,TRBJ1-2,TRBV5-1
CASSQTSNEQFF,TGTGCCAGCAGCCAGACTAGTAATGAGCAGTTCTTC,-,-,TRBJ2-1,TRBV28
CAISESGDRAYSPLHF,TGTGCCATCAGTGAGTCAGGGGACAGAGCCTATTCACCCCTCCACTTT,TRBD1,-,TRBJ1-6,TRBV10-3
CAWSVAGSPYEQYF,TGTGCCTGGAGTGTAGCGGGCAGCCCCTACGAGCAGTACTTC,-,-,TRBJ2-7,TRBV30
CASRTVSYEQYF,TGTGCCAGCAGGACAGTCTCCTACGAGCAGTACTTC,-,-,TRBJ2-7,TRBV6-1
CASSPRGTGGGGYEQYF,TGTGCCAGCTCACCACGGGGGACAGGCGGCGGGGGTTACGAGCAGTACTTC,-,-,TRBJ2-7,TRBV18
CASSAGTGWGEKLFF,TGTGCCAGCAGCGCGGGGACAGGGTGGGGTGAAAAACTGTTTTTT,TRBD1,-,TRBJ1-4,TRBV9
CASSERQGRNSGNTIYF,TGTGCCAGCAGCGAAAGGCAGGGCAGGAACTCTGGAAACACCATATATTTT,-,-,TRBJ1-3,TRBV13
CAWSVAYGSYEQYF,TGTGCCTGGAGTGTAGCGTATGGATCCTACGAGCAGTACTTC,-,few,TRBJ2-7,TRBV30
CASSWTTGTDQPQHF,TGCGCCAGCAGCTGGACGACAGGGACGGATCAGCCCCAGCATTTT,TRBD1,-,TRBJ1-5,TRBV5-1
CASSPGHSNTEAFF,TGTGCCAGCAGCCCGGGACATTCGAACACTGAAGCTTTCTTT,-,once,TRBJ1-1,TRBV11-2
CASSLLAGGNTDTQYF,TGTGCCAGCAGTTTGTTAGCGGGGGGGAACACAGATACGCAGTATTTT,TRBD2,-,TRBJ2-3,TRBV6-5
CASSEGRGEAFF,TGTGCCAGCAGTGAAGGGAGGGGTGAAGCTTTCTTT,-,few,TRBJ1-1,TRBV2
CASRSGFQETQYF,TGCGCCAGCAGGTCAGGGTTCCAAGAGACCCAGTACTTC,-,-,TRBJ2-5,TRBV5-1
CASSPQGLAYEQYF,TGTGCCAGCAGCCCCCAGGGGCTAGCCTACGAGCAGTACTTC,-,-,TRBJ2-7,TRBV9
CASSLMGGGANVLTF,TGTGCCAGCAGTTTAATGGGGGGTGGGGCCAACGTCCTGACTTTC,-,-,TRBJ2-6,TRBV28
CASSLGTGQGNTIYF,TGTGCCAGCAGCTTGGGGACAGGGCAGGGAAACACCATATATTTT,TRBD1,-,TRBJ1-3,TRBV7-2
CASSPSTVGPDTQYF,TGTGCCAGCTCACCGTCTACAGTGGGCCCAGATACGCAGTATTTT,-,-,TRBJ2-3,TRBV18
CASSERGNFYGYTF,TGTGCCAGCAGTGAACGGGGAAACTTCTATGGCTACACCTTC,-,few,TRBJ1-2,TRBV6-1
CASVKGRGNEQFF,TGCGCCAGCGTTAAGGGCAGGGGCAATGAGCAGTTCTTC,-,-,TRBJ2-1,TRBV10-2
CASSEAGGHNEQFF,TGTGCCAGCAGTGAAGCGGGGGGGCACAATGAGCAGTTCTTC,TRBD2,-,TRBJ2-1,TRBV27
CASSSLFREGYYNEQFF,TGTGCCAGCAGTTCTCTTTTCCGGGAGGGATACTACAATGAGCAGTTCTTC,TRBD2,few,TRBJ2-1,TRBV28
CASSVGRVGNEKLFF,TGTGCCAGCAGCGTGGGCAGGGTAGGAAATGAAAAACTGTTTTTT,-,once,TRBJ1-4,TRBV9
CASSQHISDRYNEQFF,TGTGCCAGCAGCCAACACATATCGGACAGATACAATGAGCAGTTCTTC,-,-,TRBJ2-1,TRBV11-1
CASSYQTGMAYEQYF,TGTGCCAGCAGTTACCAAACAGGGATGGCCTACGAGCAGTACTTC,-,few,TRBJ2-7,TRBV6-5
CASSAGTVGNTIYF,TGTGCCAGCAGTGCAGGGACAGTCGGAAACACCATATATTTT,TRBD1,-,TRBJ1-3,TRBV6-1